Following are 5 T cell receptor beta chains from one sample sequenced in a study of human T cells and chemical hapten exposure (dated by TCRdb to about 2021). The library was prepared using RACE. The sample was run on a NextSeq 500. The public reads were reprocessed in TCRdb via fastp at Q25 and MiXCR, keeping in-frame beta chains. CDR3 protein duplicates are merged, each entry listing the most common genes and DNA. The sample records tens of thousands of distinct CDR3 sequences, 9.5% to 12% of which are singletons. The ten largest clones represent roughly 2% of the sample. The time point label corresponds to: patch test 2, 6 weeks after DPC sensitization. Read against the paper, the sample's treatment or condition label means: therapeutic diphenylcyclopropenone sensitization with weekly scalp DPC. Sequenced here: whole blood, sampled in connection with sensitization to the hapten diphenylcyclopropenone (DPC). These receptor sequences come from a man aged 40-50 years with alopecia areata. Some clones in this sample may be carry-over from other donors' samples.

The chain joins TRBV20-1 to TRBJ2-3; 11 nucleotides agree with TRBD2. Germline trimming cut 8 bases from V and 7 bases from J; bases unmatched to any gene: 11. Germline V CDR1 and CDR2: DFQATT, SNEGSKA (reference sequence). This CDR3 is built from 14 residues. This CDR3 is CSTREGLAGHTQYF. CDR3 nucleotide sequence: TGCAGTACCAGGGAAGGACTAGCGGGTCATACGCAGTATTTT.

This clonotype has just a few counts. The V gene is TRBV6-5, the J gene TRBJ2-5, with 10 bases aligning to TRBD2. V lost 6 bases to trimming and J lost 3 bases; unmatched junction nucleotides: 10. This CDR3 spans 16 amino acids. Per germline, CDR1 MNHEY and CDR2 SVGAGI. This chain's CDR3 is CASRKSGRGGKETQYF. The CDR3 coding sequence is TGTGCCAGCAGGAAAAGCGGGAGGGGAGGTAAAGAGACCCAGTACTTC.

The gene calls are TRBV7-9 and TRBJ2-5, with D maybe TRBD2 (6 bases). The CDR3 runs to 14 residues. Per germline, CDR1 SEHNR and CDR2 FQNEAQ (reference sequence). V was pared by 0 bases and J by 4 bases, with 9 bases between. The CDR3 DNA reads as TGTGCCAGCAGCTTAGCCGGAGGGCCAGAGACCCAGTACTTC. It is translated as CASSLAGGPETQYF.

This clonotype was found a few times. The J gene is TRBJ2-7, the V gene TRBV4-3, with 11 nucleotides matching TRBD2. CDR3 size: 14 residues. CDR1 and CDR2 (germline): LGHNA, YSLEER. V lost 4 bases, J lost 3 bases, and 2 bases stayed unmatched. The DNA of the CDR3 is TGCGCCAGCAGCCCGGGACTAGCGGTCTACGAGCAGTACTTC. This gives the protein CASSPGLAVYEQYF.

This clonotype was counted between two and nine times. The J gene is TRBJ2-3, the V gene TRBV7-3; tentatively, D is TRBD1 (7 bases). From germline, CDR1 is SGHTA and CDR2 FQGTGA. The V gene lost 5 bases and the J gene lost 2 bases, with 11 bases spanning the gap. The length of the CDR3 is 14 residues. The CDR3 spells CASSLRGDTDTQYF. The CDR3 DNA is TGTGCCAGCAGCCTCAGGGGGGACACAGATACGCAGTATTTT.